This paragraph reports one T cell receptor (beta chain). Its antigen is unknown. These data are taken from a study of CD8+ T cells in alopecia areata. CDR3 length equals 12 residues. V was cut by 5 bases and J by 13 bases, with 12 bases left in between. Germline V CDR1 and CDR2: SGHTA, FQGNSA. Sequencing relied on a cDNA template that was reverse transcribed from extracted RNA. TCRdb's copy holds only in-frame clones and misses some; the assay was immunoSEQ multiplex PCR. The sample has about 150,000 clones, around 71% seen once. General study findings and limits: Among the top 100, expanded CD8+ clones were significantly decreased by tofacitinib, as was scalp clonality. Greater clonality was observed in lesional scalp samples, especially alopecia totalis/universalis, versus normal scalp.

Treatment described: oral pan-JAK inhibitor, 5-10 mg twice daily. Sampling of alopecia areata patients yielded lesional scalp punch biopsies as well as peripheral blood. The sorting of PBMCs gave CD4+ and CD8+ T cells. The gene calls are TRBV7-2 and TRBJ1-6; no firm D call. Sequenced here: CD4+ T cells sorted from blood, sampled at week 4, from a patient treated with tofacitinib. This TCR came from a human donor with alopecia areata. CDR3 protein: CASSPPRQPLHF. Written as DNA, the CDR3 is TGTGCCAGCAGCCCCCCTCGGCAGCCCCTCCACTTT.